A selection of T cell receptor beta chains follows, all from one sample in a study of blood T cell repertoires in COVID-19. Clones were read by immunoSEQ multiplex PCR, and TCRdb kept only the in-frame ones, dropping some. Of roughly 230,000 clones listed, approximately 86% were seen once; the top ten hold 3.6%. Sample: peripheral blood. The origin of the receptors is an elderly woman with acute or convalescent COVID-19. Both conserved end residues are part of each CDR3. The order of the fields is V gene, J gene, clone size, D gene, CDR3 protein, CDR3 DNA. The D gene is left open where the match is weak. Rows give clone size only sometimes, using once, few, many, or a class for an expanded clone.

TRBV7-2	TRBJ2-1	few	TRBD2	CASSLGRLAGVHEQFF	TGTGCCAGCAGCTTAGGGAGGCTAGCGGGGGTTCATGAGCAGTTCTTC
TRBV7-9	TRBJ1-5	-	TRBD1	CASSPGQVVHNQPQHF	TGTGCCAGCAGCCCCGGACAGGTGGTACACAATCAGCCCCAGCATTTT
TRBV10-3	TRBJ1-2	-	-	CAISDRGAGGYTF	TGTGCCATCAGTGACCGTGGGGCTGGCGGCTACACCTTC
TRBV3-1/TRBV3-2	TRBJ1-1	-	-	CASSLGREGEAFF	TGTGCCAGCAGCCTTGGCAGGGAGGGTGAAGCTTTCTTT
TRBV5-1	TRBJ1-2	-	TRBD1	CASSLSTGGQGYGYTF	TGCGCCAGCAGCCTTTCGACAGGGGGCCAAGGGTATGGCTACACCTTC
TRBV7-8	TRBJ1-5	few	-	CASGLVTGNQPQHF	TGTGCCAGCGGTTTAGTGACGGGGAATCAGCCCCAGCATTTT
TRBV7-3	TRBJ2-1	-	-	CASSLTGGPHNEQFF	TGTGCCAGCAGCTTAACGGGGGGGCCCCACAATGAGCAGTTCTTC
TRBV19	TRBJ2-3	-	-	CASSRSAGNTDTQYF	TGTGCCAGTAGTCGTTCGGCAGGGAACACAGATACGCAGTATTTT
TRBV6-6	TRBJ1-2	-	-	CASSYGENYGYTF	TGTGCCAGCAGTTATGGGGAGAACTATGGCTACACCTTC
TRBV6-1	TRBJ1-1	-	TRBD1	CASSEAGRGREAFF	TGTGCCAGCAGTGAAGCGGGCAGGGGGCGTGAAGCTTTCTTT
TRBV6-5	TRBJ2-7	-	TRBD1	CASRPGQGSPYEQYF	TGTGCCAGCAGACCCGGACAGGGGTCCCCCTACGAGCAGTACTTC
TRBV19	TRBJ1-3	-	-	CASSIYGGAAGNTIYF	TGTGCCAGTAGTATATACGGGGGAGCCGCTGGAAACACCATATATTTT
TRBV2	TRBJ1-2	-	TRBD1	CASSSSLIDRGYGYTF	TGTGCCAGCAGTTCTTCTCTCATTGACAGGGGCTATGGCTACACCTTC
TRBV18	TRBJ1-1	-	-	CASSPLQGRNTEAFF	TGTGCCAGCTCACCACTACAGGGCCGGAACACTGAAGCTTTCTTT
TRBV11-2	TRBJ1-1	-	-	CASSLDGRGGTEAFF	TGTGCCAGCAGCTTAGATGGGCGGGGGGGAACTGAAGCTTTCTTT
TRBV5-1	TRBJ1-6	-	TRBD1	CASSLAGGTGNSPLHF	TGCGCCAGCAGCTTGGCTGGTGGGACAGGGAATTCACCCCTCCACTTT
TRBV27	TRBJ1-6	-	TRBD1	CASRDRLNSPLHF	TGTGCCAGCAGGGACAGGCTTAATTCACCCCTCCACTTT
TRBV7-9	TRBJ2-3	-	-	CASSSLAARYSDTQYF	TGTGCCAGCAGCTCCCTGGCGGCCCGGTATTCAGATACGCAGTATTTT
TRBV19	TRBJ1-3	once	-	CASSGMSSGNTIYF	TGTGCCAGTTCCGGGATGAGCTCTGGAAACACCATATATTTT
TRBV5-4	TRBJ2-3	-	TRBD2	CASSLRAGGPDTQYF	TGTGCCAGCAGCTTGAGAGCGGGGGGTCCCGATACGCAGTATTTT
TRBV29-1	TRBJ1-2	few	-	CSVEETHPYGYTF	TGCAGCGTTGAAGAGACACACCCATATGGCTACACCTTC
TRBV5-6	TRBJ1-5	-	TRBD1	CASSPRQGLGNQPQHF	TGTGCCAGCAGCCCTCGACAGGGATTGGGCAATCAGCCCCAGCATTTT
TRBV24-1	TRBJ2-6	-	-	CATSDSGAGANVLTF	TGTGCCACCAGTGATTCGGGGGCTGGGGCCAACGTCCTGACTTTC
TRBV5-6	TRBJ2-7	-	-	CASSLTGIGYEQYF	TGTGCCAGCAGCTTGACCGGGATAGGGTACGAGCAGTACTTC
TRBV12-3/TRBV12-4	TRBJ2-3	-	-	CASTPDVGGTQYF	TGTGCCAGCACCCCGGATGTAGGAGGGACGCAGTATTTT
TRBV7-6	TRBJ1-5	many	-	CASSLGGLKPQHF	TGTGCCAGCAGCTTAGGAGGGTTGAAGCCCCAGCATTTT
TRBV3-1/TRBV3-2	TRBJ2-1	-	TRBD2	CASGVSGGAHEQFF	TGTGCCAGCGGTGTTAGCGGGGGGGCCCATGAGCAGTTCTTC
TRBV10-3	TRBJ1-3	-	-	CAISDGMRNTIYF	TGTGCCATCAGTGACGGTATGCGAAACACCATATATTTT
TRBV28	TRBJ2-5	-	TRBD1	CASSSGGSESRATQYF	TGTGCCAGCAGTTCAGGGGGATCCGAGTCCCGAGCAACCCAGTACTTC
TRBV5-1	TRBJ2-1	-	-	CASSLDVSSYNEQFF	TGCGCCAGCAGCCTGGACGTGAGCTCCTACAATGAGCAGTTCTTC
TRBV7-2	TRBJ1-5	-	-	CASSLVGDKTQPQHF	TGTGCCAGCAGCTTAGTCGGCGACAAAACACAGCCCCAGCATTTT
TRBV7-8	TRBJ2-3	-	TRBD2	CASSYGLAGSTDTQYF	TGTGCCAGCAGCTACGGACTAGCGGGAAGCACAGATACGCAGTATTTT
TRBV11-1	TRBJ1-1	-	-	CASSSGLNTEAFF	TGTGCCAGCAGCTCAGGCTTGAACACTGAAGCTTTCTTT
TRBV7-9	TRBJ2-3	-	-	CASSFTGGTDTQYF	TGTGCCAGCAGCTTCACGGGGGGCACAGATACGCAGTATTTT
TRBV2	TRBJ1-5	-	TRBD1	CASSGGTGTSNQPQHF	TGTGCCAGCAGTGGAGGGACAGGGACAAGCAATCAGCCCCAGCATTTT
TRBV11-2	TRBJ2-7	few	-	CASSSSSPGVYEQYF	TGTGCCAGCAGCTCATCTTCCCCGGGAGTCTACGAGCAGTACTTC
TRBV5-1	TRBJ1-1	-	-	CASSLERVNTEAFF	TGCGCCAGCAGCTTGGAGCGGGTGAACACTGAAGCTTTCTTT
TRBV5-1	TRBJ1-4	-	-	CASSFQDSLNEKLFF	TGCGCCAGCAGCTTCCAGGACAGCCTAAATGAAAAACTGTTTTTT
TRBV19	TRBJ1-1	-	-	CASSFTGNTEAFF	TGTGCCAGTAGTTTCACAGGGAACACTGAAGCTTTCTTT
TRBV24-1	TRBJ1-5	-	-	CAPVSTDRNNQPQHF	TGTGCTCCAGTGTCTACCGACAGGAACAATCAGCCCCAGCATTTT
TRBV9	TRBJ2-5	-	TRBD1	CASSVGQGRRETQYF	TGTGCCAGCAGCGTAGGACAGGGAAGACGAGAGACCCAGTACTTC
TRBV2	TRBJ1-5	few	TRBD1	CASSGTGFSNQPQHF	TGTGCCAGCAGTGGGACAGGGTTTAGCAATCAGCCCCAGCATTTT
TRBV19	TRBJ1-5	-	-	CASSIDQGTKPQHF	TGTGCCAGTAGTATAGATCAGGGAACAAAGCCCCAGCATTTT
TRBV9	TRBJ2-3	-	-	CASSVDGGITDTQYF	TGTGCCAGCAGCGTAGATGGAGGGATTACAGATACGCAGTATTTT
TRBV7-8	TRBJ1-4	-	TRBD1	CASSRDRNEKLFF	TGTGCCAGCAGCCGGGACAGAAATGAAAAACTGTTTTTT
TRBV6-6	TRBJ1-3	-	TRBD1	CASNQRQGGNTIYF	TGTGCCAGCAACCAGAGACAGGGGGGAAACACCATATATTTT